This T cell receptor beta chain was sequenced for a study of cytomegalovirus exposure and HLA in healthy donors. The primer mix had 60 Vbeta and 13 Jbeta primers. In the original analysis: About 12 million shared chains were among the roughly 78 million unique TCR beta chains that a later analysis counted. The assay was immunoSEQ multiplex PCR, and TCRdb's table has in-frame clones only and misses some. The V and J calls and clone size were taken over from that table, and D and trimming were inferred from the DNA. Its listing shows around 34,000 clones. There are 17 residues in the CDR3. Germline V gene data show CDR1 as SGHTA and CDR2 as FQGTGA. The junction had 8 bases not matched to a gene; V was cut back by 2 bases and J by 4 bases. In regard to this clone: Its antigen remains unidentified.

Study-wide points: Another analysis was done later, and it associated approximately 15,000 TCR beta sequences with HLA alleles at 0.05 false discovery rate. Later work showed greater clonal expansion in HLA-associated TCR beta chains than in equally common others.

V usage is TRBV7-3 and J usage is TRBJ2-2, with 9 bases lining up with TRBD2. The sample consisted of PBMCs. The receptor comes from a woman between 35 and 50 years old in good health and CMV-seropositive. As DNA, the CDR3 is TGTGCCAGCAGCTTACGACTAGCGGACCCTATCACCGGGGAGCTGTTTTTT. This sequence encodes CASSLRLADPITGELFF.